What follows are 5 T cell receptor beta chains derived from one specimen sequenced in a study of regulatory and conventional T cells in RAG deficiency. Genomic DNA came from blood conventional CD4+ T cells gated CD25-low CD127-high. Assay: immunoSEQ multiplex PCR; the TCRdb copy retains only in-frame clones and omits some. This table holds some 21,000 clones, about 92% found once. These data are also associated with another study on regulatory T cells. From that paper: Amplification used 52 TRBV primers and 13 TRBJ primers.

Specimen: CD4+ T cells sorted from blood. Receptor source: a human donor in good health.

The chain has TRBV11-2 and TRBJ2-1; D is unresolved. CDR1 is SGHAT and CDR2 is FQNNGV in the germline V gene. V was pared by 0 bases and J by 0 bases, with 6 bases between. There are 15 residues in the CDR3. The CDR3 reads CASSLEPGSYNEQFF. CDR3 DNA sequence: TGTGCCAGCAGCTTAGAGCCTGGCTCCTACAATGAGCAGTTCTTC.

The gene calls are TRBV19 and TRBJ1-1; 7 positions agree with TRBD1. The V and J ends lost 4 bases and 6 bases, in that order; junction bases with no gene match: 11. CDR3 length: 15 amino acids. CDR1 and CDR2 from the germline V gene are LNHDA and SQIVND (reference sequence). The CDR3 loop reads CASSKSGTVISEAFF. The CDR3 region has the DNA TGTGCCAGTAGTAAGAGCGGGACAGTAATCTCTGAAGCTTTCTTT.

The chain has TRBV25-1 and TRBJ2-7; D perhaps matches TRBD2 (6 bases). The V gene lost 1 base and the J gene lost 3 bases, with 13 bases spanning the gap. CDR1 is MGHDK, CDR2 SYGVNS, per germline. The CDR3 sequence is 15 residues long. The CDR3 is CASSEFGGTGYEQYF. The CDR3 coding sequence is TGTGCCAGCAGTGAATTTGGCGGGACTGGCTACGAGCAGTACTTC.

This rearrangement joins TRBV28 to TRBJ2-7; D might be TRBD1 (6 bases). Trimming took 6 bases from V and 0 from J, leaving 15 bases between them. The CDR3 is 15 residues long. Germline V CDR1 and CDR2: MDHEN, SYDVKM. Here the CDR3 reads CASRSVGAASYEQYF. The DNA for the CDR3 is TGTGCCAGCAGGTCGGTGGGGGCTGCCTCCTACGAGCAGTACTTC.

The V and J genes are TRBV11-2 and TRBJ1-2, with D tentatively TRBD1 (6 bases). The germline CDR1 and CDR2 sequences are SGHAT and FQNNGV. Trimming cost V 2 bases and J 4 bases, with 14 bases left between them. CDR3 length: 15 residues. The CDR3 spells CASSLNLGALYGYTF. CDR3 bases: TGTGCCAGCAGCTTAAATTTGGGGGCTCTCTATGGCTACACCTTC. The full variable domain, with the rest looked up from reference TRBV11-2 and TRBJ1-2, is EAGVAQSPRYKIIEKRQSVAFWCNPISGHATLYWYQQILGQGPKLLIQFQNNGVVDDSQLPKDRFSAERLKGVDSTLKIQPAKLEDSAVYLCASSLNLGALYGYTFGSGTRLTVV.